This T cell receptor beta chain comes out of a study of shared clonotypes between healthy human individuals. Study-level findings and limits: Donors were few, which limited the genetic and exposure-history diversity represented.

The naive CD8 fraction comprised CD45RO-negative cells positively selected for CCR7 and excluded terminally differentiated effector memory CD45RA+ cells. V gave up 3 bases and J gave up 1 base, with 9 bases separating them. Germline CDR1 MNHNS, CDR2 SASEGT. CDR3 length: 14 amino acids. TCRdb's table, derived via immunoSEQ multiplex PCR, lists solely in-frame clones and lacks some. In the table there are 2 million to 2.5 million clones, around 93% of which are singletons. About this clone itself: Antigen: not known.

The V gene is TRBV6-1, the J gene TRBJ2-5; weak D call: TRBD1 (6 bases). Sequenced sample: naive CD8+ T cells from PBMCs. The TCR comes from a man between 18 and 35 years old in good health. Some clones in this sample may be carry-over from other donors' samples. CDR3 in amino acids: CASSDRDTQETQYF. The CDR3 nucleotides read TGTGCCAGCAGTGACCGGGACACCCAAGAGACCCAGTACTTC.